This T cell receptor (beta chain) stems from a study of regulatory T cells in long-lasting Graves disease. General study results and limits: Newly diagnosed Graves' patients exceeded persistent ones in TCR diversity. New patients shared roughly 1,000 public clonotypes, and persistent patients shared more, with around 2,600.

Libraries of TCR beta came from iRepertoire HTBI primers plus Arm-PCR of CDR3 regions. TCRdb passed the multiplex PCR reads through MiXCR, listing each CDR3 protein once. The data show 350,000 to 450,000 distinct CDR3 sequences, roughly a fifth seen once. This clonotype was recorded many times. Antigen: not known. Regarding time point: persistent/refractory GD, antithyroid drugs over 5 years with positive TRAb. After RNA was extracted from PBMCs, the TCR library was made from it. Into tubes containing EDTA, about 9 milliliters of peripheral blood were drawn. The sample here was peripheral blood mononuclear cells (PBMCs), taken when the disease was refractory, from a patient treated with antithyroid drugs. This sequence was found in a female donor with Graves disease.

This CDR3 is CASSLGTGDMNTEAFF. In DNA form, the CDR3 reads TGTGCCAGCAGCCTTGGGACAGGGGATATGAACACTGAAGCTTTCTTT. The J gene is TRBJ1-1, the V gene TRBV3-1; 10 nucleotides line up with TRBD1. Germline CDR1 is LGHDT and CDR2 is YNNKEL (reference sequence). The CDR3 has 16 residues. J gave up 0 bases and V 4 bases, and 5 bases lay outside the gene matches. The variable domain in full, with the rest retrieved from reference TRBV3-1 and TRBJ1-1, is DTAVSQTPKYLVTQMGNDKSIKCEQNLGHDTMYWYKQDSKKFLKIMFSYNNKELIINETVPNRFSPKSPDKAHLNLHINSLELGDSAVYFCASSLGTGDMNTEAFFGQGTRLTVV.